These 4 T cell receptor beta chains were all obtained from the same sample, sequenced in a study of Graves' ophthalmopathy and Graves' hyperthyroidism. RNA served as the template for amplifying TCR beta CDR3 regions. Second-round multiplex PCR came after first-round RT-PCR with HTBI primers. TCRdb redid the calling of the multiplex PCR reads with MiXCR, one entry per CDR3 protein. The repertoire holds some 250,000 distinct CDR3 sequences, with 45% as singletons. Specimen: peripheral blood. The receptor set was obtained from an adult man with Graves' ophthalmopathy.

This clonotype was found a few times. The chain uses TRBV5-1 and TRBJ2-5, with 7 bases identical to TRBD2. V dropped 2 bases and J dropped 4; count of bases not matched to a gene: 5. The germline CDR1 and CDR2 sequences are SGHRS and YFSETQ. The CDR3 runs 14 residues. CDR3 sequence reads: CASSFASGRETQYF. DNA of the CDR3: TGCGCCAGCAGCTTCGCTAGCGGACGAGAGACCCAGTACTTC.

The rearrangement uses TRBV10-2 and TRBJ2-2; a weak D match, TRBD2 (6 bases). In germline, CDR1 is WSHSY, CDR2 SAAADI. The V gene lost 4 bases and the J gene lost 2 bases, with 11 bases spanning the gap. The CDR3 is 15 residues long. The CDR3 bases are TGCGCCAGCAGTGCCGGGACTCTTAACACCGGGGAGCTGTTTTTT. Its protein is CASSAGTLNTGELFF.

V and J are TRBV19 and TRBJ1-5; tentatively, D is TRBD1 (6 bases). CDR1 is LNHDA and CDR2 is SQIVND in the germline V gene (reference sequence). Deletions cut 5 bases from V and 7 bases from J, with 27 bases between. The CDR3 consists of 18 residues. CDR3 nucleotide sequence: TGTGCCAGTAGTGAGGACAGTATTGAATTTAGGGGCGACCAGCCCCAGCATTTT. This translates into CASSEDSIEFRGDQPQHF.

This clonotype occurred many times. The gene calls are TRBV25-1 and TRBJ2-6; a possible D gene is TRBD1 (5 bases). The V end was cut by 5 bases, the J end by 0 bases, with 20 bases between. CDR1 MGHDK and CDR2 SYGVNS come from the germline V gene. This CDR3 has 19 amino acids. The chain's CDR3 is CASSTMTERGPSGANVLTF. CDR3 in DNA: TGTGCCAGCAGTACTATGACAGAAAGGGGCCCCTCTGGGGCCAACGTCCTGACTTTC.